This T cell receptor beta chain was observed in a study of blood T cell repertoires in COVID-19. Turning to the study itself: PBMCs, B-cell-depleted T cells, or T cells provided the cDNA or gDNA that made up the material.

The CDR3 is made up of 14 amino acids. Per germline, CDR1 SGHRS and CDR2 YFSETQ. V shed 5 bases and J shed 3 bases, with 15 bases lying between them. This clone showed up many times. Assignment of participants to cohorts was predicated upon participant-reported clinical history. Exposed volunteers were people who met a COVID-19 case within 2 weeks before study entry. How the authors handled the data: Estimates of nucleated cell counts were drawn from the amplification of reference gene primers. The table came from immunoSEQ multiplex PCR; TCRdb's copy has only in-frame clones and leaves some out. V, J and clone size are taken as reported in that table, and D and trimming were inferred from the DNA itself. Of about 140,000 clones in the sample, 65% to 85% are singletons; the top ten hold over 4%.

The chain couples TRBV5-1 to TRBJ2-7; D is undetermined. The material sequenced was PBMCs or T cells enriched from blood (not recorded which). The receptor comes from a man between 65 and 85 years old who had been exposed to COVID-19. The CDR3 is CASREQTSNYEQYF. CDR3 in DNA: TGCGCCAGCAGGGAACAGACGTCCAACTACGAGCAGTACTTC.